A single sample gave rise to the 28 T cell receptor beta chains below, sequenced in a study of cytomegalovirus exposure and HLA in healthy donors. The table came from immunoSEQ multiplex PCR; TCRdb's copy has only in-frame clones and leaves some out. This sample has some 150,000 clones, with roughly 90% found just once. Sample: PBMCs. These receptors were obtained from a man younger than 35 in good health and CMV-seropositive.

This clone was found once. V gene TRBV2 combines with J gene TRBJ1-1; D call uncertain. This CDR3 is 11 amino acids long. Trimming took 6 bases from V and 2 from J, leaving 4 bases between them. In germline, CDR1 is SNHLY, CDR2 FYNNEI. The CDR3: CASSINTEAFF. Here the CDR3 DNA reads TGTGCCAGCAGCATTAACACTGAAGCTTTCTTT.

In nucleotides, the CDR3 is TGCGCCAGCAGCCAACATCCGGGACAGGGGTTTGAAAAACTGTTTTTT. Amino acids: CASSQHPGQGFEKLFF. The gene calls are TRBV4-1 and TRBJ1-4; TRBD1 agrees at 10 bases. Per the germline V gene, CDR1 is MGHRA and CDR2 is YSYEKL. The CDR3 consists of 16 residues. Trimming took 2 bases from V and 7 from J; bases not matched to a gene: 7.

The rearrangement joins TRBV13 to TRBJ2-7; 8 bases fit TRBD2. J was trimmed by 3 bases and V by 5 bases; bases with no gene match: 9. Germline CDR1 PRHDT, CDR2 FYEKMQ (reference sequence). The CDR3 has 15 residues. DNA for the CDR3: TGTGCCAGCAGCGCGAGCGGGAGACGGTACTACGAGCAGTACTTC. Its protein product is CASSASGRRYYEQYF.

This rearrangement joins TRBV5-1 to TRBJ1-2; a weak D match, TRBD1 (6 bases). CDR1 SGHRS and CDR2 YFSETQ come from the germline V gene. This CDR3 spans 13 amino acids. Trimming stripped 5 bases from V and 5 bases from J, with 13 bases between. CDR3 coding DNA: TGCGCCAGCAGTGAAAGTCAGGGGTATGGCTACACCTTC. Protein sequence: CASSESQGYGYTF.

The V call is TRBV28, the J call TRBJ1-6, with D perhaps matching TRBD1 (5 bases). CDR1 and CDR2 (germline): MDHEN, SYDVKM. The V end lost 6 bases, the J end lost 7 bases, and 13 bases lay between the germline ends. The CDR3 loop spans 14 amino acids. The CDR3 spells CASSQGLRNSPLHF. CDR3 nucleotides: TGTGCCAGCAGCCAGGGACTAAGGAATTCACCCCTCCACTTT.

The gene calls are TRBV7-9 and TRBJ1-4; TRBD1 is a possible D gene (5 bases). CDR1 is SEHNR and CDR2 is FQNEAQ in the germline V gene (reference sequence). V lost 5 bases to trimming and J lost 11 bases, with 9 bases between them. The CDR3 runs to 11 residues. The CDR3 sequence: CASSQRDKLFF. The DNA for the CDR3 is TGTGCCAGCAGCCAGCGGGACAAACTGTTTTTT. Filled out from reference TRBV7-9 and TRBJ1-4, the complete variable domain reads DTGVSQNPRHKITKRGQNVTFRCDPISEHNRLYWYRQTLGQGPEFLTYFQNEAQLEKSRLLSDRFSAERPKGSFSTLEIQRTEQGDSAMYLCASSQRDKLFFGSGTQLSVL.

This sequence joins TRBV7-9 and TRBJ2-5, with D possibly matching TRBD1 (6 bases). The germline V gene encodes CDR1 SEHNR and CDR2 FQNEAQ (reference sequence). Between the trimmed V and J ends, which lost 5 bases and 3 bases, there was a span of 16 bases. The CDR3 runs to 15 residues. CDR3 bases: TGTGCCAGCAGCCCCAGACACGACAGGAAAGAGACCCAGTACTTC. It codes for CASSPRHDRKETQYF.

The CDR3 region is CASSLGTGYEQYF. In DNA, the CDR3 is TGTGCCAGCAGTTTAGGCACGGGCTACGAGCAGTACTTC. The chain uses TRBV27 and TRBJ2-7; D not resolved. The V and J ends lost 2 bases and 3 bases respectively, with 8 bases between them. Germline CDR1 MNHEY, CDR2 SMNVEV (reference sequence). This CDR3 is 13 amino acids long.

This clone has just one count. The chain has TRBV5-4 and TRBJ2-1, with TRBD2 matching over 9 bases. The J segment lost 4 bases and the V segment lost 0 bases, leaving 11 bases of the junction unmatched. Germline values: CDR1 SGHNT, CDR2 YYREEE (reference sequence). The CDR3 extends over 18 amino acids. CDR3 bases: TGTGCCAGCAGCTTGGCCAATGCGGGAGGGTGGGTATACAATGAGCAGTTCTTC. Translating it yields CASSLANAGGWVYNEQFF. The full variable domain, in which reference TRBV5-4 and TRBJ2-1 provide the parts outside the CDR3, is ETGVTQSPTHLIKTRGQQVTLRCSSQSGHNTVSWYQQALGQGPQFIFQYYREEENGRGNFPPRFSGLQFPNYSSELNVNALELDDSALYLCASSLANAGGWVYNEQFFGPGTRLTVL.

The chain links TRBV27 to TRBJ2-7; 8 bases agree with TRBD1. The germline V gene has CDR1 MNHEY and CDR2 SMNVEV (reference sequence). The CDR3 has 12 amino acids. V gave up 8 bases and J gave up 6 bases; unmatched junction bases: 6. CDR3 region: CASRTGIGEQYF. CDR3 sequence (DNA): TGTGCCAGCCGGACAGGGATCGGCGAGCAGTACTTC.

V and J are TRBV4-1 and TRBJ2-1, with 7 bases that match TRBD1. CDR3 length equals 18 residues. Per the germline V gene, CDR1 is MGHRA and CDR2 is YSYEKL. V trimming: 1 base; J trimming: 8 bases; junction bases outside the gene matches: 17. This CDR3 reads CASSQGPSRQGGLHEQFF. The CDR3 DNA reads TGCGCCAGCAGCCAAGGCCCGAGCCGACAGGGTGGGTTACATGAGCAGTTCTTC.

The chain joins TRBV25-1 to TRBJ1-5; D remains ambiguous. V was clipped by 3 bases and J by 6 bases, with 12 bases between them. Per germline, CDR1 MGHDK and CDR2 SYGVNS. The CDR3 has 14 residues. The DNA for the CDR3 is TGTGCCAGCAGTGACACAACCTGGTCTCAGCCCCAGCATTTT. It specifies CASSDTTWSQPQHF.

The gene calls are TRBV21-1 and TRBJ2-7; TRBD1 reflects the table's D call only, with no check against the DNA. TRBV21-1 is described as a pseudogene. CDR3 size: 13 residues. CDR3: CASSKVRAYEQYF. For the CDR3, the DNA is TGTGCCAGCAGCAAAGTCAGGGCCTACGAGCAGTACTTC.

This clone was recorded once. V is TRBV4-1 and J is TRBJ2-6; maybe TRBD1 (6 bases). The CDR3 contains 21 residues. V lost 3 bases, J lost 0 bases, and 24 bases lay in between. Per the germline V gene, CDR1 is MGHRA and CDR2 is YSYEKL. CDR3 nucleotide sequence: TGCGCCAGCAGCCACCTAAACCTCGGACAGATTGCCACCTCTGGGGCCAACGTCCTGACTTTC. This gives the protein CASSHLNLGQIATSGANVLTF.

The J gene is TRBJ1-6, the V gene TRBV6-6; possibly TRBD1 for D (5 bases). The germline gives CDR1 MNHNY, CDR2 SVGAGI (reference sequence). This CDR3 is 15 amino acids long. V was shortened by 2 bases and J by 5 bases, with 10 bases between the two germline ends. CDR3 nucleotides: TGTGCCAGCAGTTACGATGACAGACATAATTCACCCCTCCACTTT. Amino acid sequence: CASSYDDRHNSPLHF.

V is TRBV9 and J is TRBJ1-5; weak D call: TRBD1 (5 bases). Germline loops: CDR1 SGDLS, CDR2 YYNGEE. Deletions cut 0 bases from V and 4 bases from J, with 11 bases between. The CDR3 is 15 residues long. Here the CDR3 reads CASSVGIQENQPQHF. CDR3 bases: TGTGCCAGCAGCGTAGGGATACAGGAGAATCAGCCCCAGCATTTT.

The J gene is TRBJ2-5, the V gene TRBV6-5; tentatively, D is TRBD2 (5 bases). The ends were cut back, 8 bases at V and 6 bases at J, with 16 bases in the middle. The CDR3 has 13 residues. Germline values: CDR1 MNHEY, CDR2 SVGAGI. CDR3 loop: CASRGAARQTQYF. CDR3 DNA sequence: TGTGCCAGCCGGGGAGCAGCCAGACAGACCCAGTACTTC.

V gene TRBV11-3 combines with J gene TRBJ2-2, with 15 bases aligning to TRBD2. CDR1 is SGHNT and CDR2 is YENEEA in the germline V gene. This CDR3 has 15 residues. V shed 3 bases, J shed 7 bases, and the junction held 0 bases outside the gene matches. The CDR3 sequence: CASSLGLAGGGELFF. For the CDR3, the DNA is TGTGCCAGCAGCTTGGGACTAGCGGGAGGCGGGGAGCTGTTTTTT.

This chain joins TRBV7-9 and TRBJ1-1; D is uncertain. This CDR3 is built from 14 residues. Germline V gene data show CDR1 as SEHNR and CDR2 as FQNEAQ (reference sequence). The V end was cut by 3 bases, the J end by 2 bases, with 10 bases between. CDR3 nucleotides: TGTGCCAGCAGCTTGAAGAGTATTAACACTGAAGCTTTCTTT. Protein sequence: CASSLKSINTEAFF.

The chain carries TRBV4-1 and TRBJ2-7, with 8 bases aligning to TRBD2. From germline, CDR1 is MGHRA and CDR2 YSYEKL. The CDR3 loop spans 15 amino acids. Trimming at V came to 4 bases and at J to 5 bases, leaving 10 bases not matched to a gene. DNA of the CDR3: TGCGCCAGCAGCCCCCTTAAAGCGGGAGAGGACGAGCAGTACTTC. Amino acid sequence: CASSPLKAGEDEQYF.

J is TRBJ1-2 and V is TRBV19; D is undetermined. CDR1 LNHDA and CDR2 SQIVND come from the germline V gene (reference sequence). The V gene lost 0 bases and the J gene lost 8 bases, with 25 bases spanning the gap. There are 18 residues in the CDR3. This CDR3 reads CASSIELEAEASGWGYTF. The CDR3 DNA is TGTGCCAGTAGTATAGAGTTAGAGGCGGAAGCCTCGGGTTGGGGCTACACCTTC. The whole variable domain, remainder taken from reference TRBV19 and TRBJ1-2, is DGGITQSPKYLFRKEGQNVTLSCEQNLNHDAMYWYRQDPGQGLRLIYYSQIVNDFQKGDIAEGYSVSREKKESFPLTVTSAQKNPTAFYLCASSIELEAEASGWGYTFGSGTRLTVV.

V and J are TRBV25-1 and TRBJ2-5, with 8 bases that match TRBD1. This CDR3 contains 13 residues. CDR1 MGHDK and CDR2 SYGVNS come from the germline V gene. The junction had 1 base not matched to a gene; V was cut back by 6 bases and J by 1 base. The CDR3 sequence: CASRGQVQETQYF. In DNA, the CDR3 is TGTGCCAGCAGGGGACAGGTCCAAGAGACCCAGTACTTC.

This clone showed up just once. The chain has TRBV4-2 and TRBJ2-2; D is possibly TRBD2 (5 bases). CDR3 length equals 13 residues. V lost 8 bases and J lost 3, with 10 bases in between. Germline V gene data show CDR1 as LGHNA and CDR2 as YNFKEQ. CDR3 region: CASSREHTGELFF. CDR3 DNA sequence: TGTGCCAGCTCGAGGGAGCACACCGGGGAGCTGTTTTTT.

The rearrangement uses TRBV27 and TRBJ2-7, with D possibly being TRBD2 (5 bases). Germline V CDR1 and CDR2: MNHEY, SMNVEV (reference sequence). This CDR3 is built from 15 residues. The germline V and J ends were trimmed by 0 bases and 3 bases, with 12 bases remaining between them. The CDR3: CASSLSGRLNYEQYF. The CDR3 nucleotides read TGTGCCAGCAGTTTATCTGGGAGATTGAACTACGAGCAGTACTTC.

J is TRBJ2-1 and V is TRBV19; D is undetermined. This CDR3 has 13 amino acids. Trimming shortened V by 8 bases and J by 7 bases, and 15 bases separated the two germline ends. Looked up from germline, CDR1 is LNHDA and CDR2 is SQIVND (reference sequence). The DNA for the CDR3 is TGTGCCAGTTCCTATTTTCTACGGAATGAGCAGTTCTTC. Translation: CASSYFLRNEQFF.

CDR3 nucleotide sequence: TGTGCCAGCAGCGTAGACAGTTCTTCCCACAATGAGCAGTTCTTC. Amino acids: CASSVDSSSHNEQFF. The chain is built from TRBV9 and TRBJ2-1, with unresolved D. Germline values: CDR1 SGDLS, CDR2 YYNGEE. The CDR3 has 15 residues. Trimming left V 0 bases short and J 5 bases short, with 12 bases between.

V usage is TRBV5-6 and J usage is TRBJ1-1, with D maybe TRBD1 (5 bases). Trimming took 3 bases from V and 0 from J, leaving 12 bases between them. Looked up from germline, CDR1 is SGHDT and CDR2 is YYEEEE. The CDR3 covers 15 residues. CDR3: CASSSSPRVNTEAFF. DNA for the CDR3: TGTGCCAGCAGCTCGAGCCCCAGGGTGAACACTGAAGCTTTCTTT. Variable domain in full (rest from reference TRBV5-6 and TRBJ1-1): DAGVTQSPTHLIKTRGQQVTLRCSPKSGHDTVSWYQQALGQGPQFIFQYYEEEERQRGNFPDRFSGHQFPNYSSELNVNALLLGDSALYLCASSSSPRVNTEAFFGQGTRLTVV.

The chain has TRBV18 and TRBJ1-2; D uncertain. Germline V lookup: CDR1 KGHSH, CDR2 LQKENI. Trimming cost V 3 bases and J 0 bases, with 17 bases left between them. The CDR3 runs 17 residues. CDR3 DNA sequence: TGTGCCAGCTCACCTTCCCTAGCAAGCGGAACTAACTATGGCTACACCTTC. Its protein is CASSPSLASGTNYGYTF.